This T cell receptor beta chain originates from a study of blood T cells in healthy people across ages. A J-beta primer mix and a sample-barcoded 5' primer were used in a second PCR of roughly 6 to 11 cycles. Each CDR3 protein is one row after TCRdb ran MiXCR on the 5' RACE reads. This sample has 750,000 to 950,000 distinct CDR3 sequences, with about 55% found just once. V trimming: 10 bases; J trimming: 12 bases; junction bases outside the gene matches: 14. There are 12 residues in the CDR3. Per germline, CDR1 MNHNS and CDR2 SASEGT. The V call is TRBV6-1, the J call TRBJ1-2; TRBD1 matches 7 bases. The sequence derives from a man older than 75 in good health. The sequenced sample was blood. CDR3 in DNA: TGTGCCATCAGGCTGAGACAGGGACTTCACACCTTC. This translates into CAIRLRQGLHTF.